A single sample is the source of the 29 T cell receptor beta chains below, sequenced in a study of T cell repertoires in cytomegalovirus infection. TCRdb reanalysed the reads using MiXCR and keeps one entry per CDR3 protein. The table lists about 130,000 distinct CDR3 sequences, about 24% of them singletons. Antigen specificity for these receptors is unknown. Sequencing was carried out using PBMCs, sequenced either directly or after in vitro stimulation (not recorded which). These receptors were taken from a human donor in good health (CMV status not recorded). Some clones in this sample may be carry-over from other donors' samples.

The chain is built from TRBV2 and TRBJ1-6, with 8 bases lining up with TRBD1. The V segment lost 8 bases and the J segment 6 bases; nucleotides outside the gene matches: 15. The germline V gene encodes CDR1 SNHLY and CDR2 FYNNEI. There are 17 residues in the CDR3. The CDR3 region is CASQDRVESLGNSPLHF. CDR3 DNA: TGTGCCAGCCAGGACAGGGTAGAGTCATTGGGTAATTCACCCCTCCACTTT.

The chain couples TRBV5-6 to TRBJ1-4; perhaps TRBD1 as D (5 bases). The germline CDR1 and CDR2 sequences are SGHDT and YYEEEE. The CDR3 sequence is 14 residues long. V was shortened by 5 bases and J by 0 bases, with 8 bases between the two germline ends. Written as DNA, the CDR3 is TGTGCCAGCAGTACAGGAGCAACTAATGAAAAACTGTTTTTT. The encoded protein is CASSTGATNEKLFF.

For this clonotype: Being one base from a much bigger clone, this may be a read error. The chain carries TRBV7-2 and TRBJ2-5; TRBD2 matches 7 bases. Per germline, CDR1 SGHTA and CDR2 FQGNSA. Trimming cost V 5 bases and J 5 bases; bases outside gene matches: 8. The CDR3 length is 14 residues. Here the CDR3 DNA reads TGTGCCAGCAGCCCCCGACTAGCTGTGGAGACCCAGTACTTC. It specifies CASSPRLAVETQYF.

This clonotype was found many times. V gene TRBV27 combines with J gene TRBJ1-4; 10 bases agree with TRBD1. J was trimmed by 7 bases and V by 7 bases; bases with no gene match: 6. Germline assignment: CDR1 MNHEY and CDR2 SMNVEV (reference sequence). There are 14 residues in the CDR3. CDR3 loop: CASNRQGAGEKLFF. Written as DNA, the CDR3 is TGTGCCAGCAACCGACAGGGGGCGGGTGAAAAACTGTTTTTT.

This clonotype has only a few counts. As DNA, the CDR3 is TGTGCCAGTAGAACGGACAGGGCAAAGGGGATTTACACTGAAGCTTTCTTT. Translated, it gives CASRTDRAKGIYTEAFF. This chain links TRBV19 with TRBJ1-1, with 8 bases fitting TRBD1. Germline V gives CDR1 LNHDA, CDR2 SQIVND (reference sequence). This CDR3 comprises 17 residues. V shed 6 bases and J 3 bases; nucleotides not matched to a gene: 15.

J is TRBJ2-3 and V is TRBV10-3, with TRBD2 identical over 9 bases. Germline V gene sequence: CDR1 ENHRY, CDR2 SYGVKD. The junction had 12 bases not matched to a gene; V was cut back by 4 bases and J by 7 bases. The CDR3 loop spans 16 amino acids. In DNA form, the CDR3 reads TGTGCCATCAGTGGGGCCCCTAGCGGGAATCGGTATACGCAGTATTTT. It codes for CAISGAPSGNRYTQYF.

The rearrangement joins TRBV9 to TRBJ2-5; 7 positions match TRBD2. The germline V gene has CDR1 SGDLS and CDR2 YYNGEE. V shed 0 bases, J shed 4 bases, and the junction held 6 bases outside the gene matches. The CDR3 extends over 15 amino acids. The CDR3 DNA is TGTGCCAGCAGCGTAGGCGGGAGTTTTCGAGAGACCCAGTACTTC. It translates to CASSVGGSFRETQYF.

Details on this clonotype: With a much larger clone just one base away, this may be a read error. The gene calls are TRBV4-1 and TRBJ2-1; TRBD2 matches 10 bases. This CDR3 has 17 residues. Germline V gene lookup returns CDR1 MGHRA and CDR2 YSYEKL. The CDR3 loop reads CASSQVGGLAIYNEQFF. CDR3 coding DNA: TGTGCCAGCAGCCAAGTGGGGGGACTAGCGATCTACAATGAGCAGTTCTTC.

This rearrangement joins TRBV18 to TRBJ2-3, with 10 bases aligning to TRBD2. Losses at the gene ends were 3 bases for V and 3 bases for J; bases not matched to a gene: 3. The CDR3 spans 15 residues. Germline CDR1 reads KGHSH; CDR2 reads LQKENI. CDR3 nucleotide sequence: TGTGCCAGCTCACCGCGACTAGCGGGTACAGATACGCAGTATTTT. It is translated as CASSPRLAGTDTQYF.

The J gene is TRBJ2-1, the V gene TRBV27; D is perhaps TRBD1 or TRBD2 (5 bases each). The CDR3 has 16 residues. Between the trimmed V and J ends, which lost 0 bases and 3 bases, there was a span of 12 bases. CDR1 and CDR2 from the germline V gene are MNHEY and SMNVEV (reference sequence). The CDR3 here is CASSLSWGLIYNEQFF. As DNA, the CDR3 is TGTGCCAGCAGTTTATCTTGGGGGTTAATCTACAATGAGCAGTTCTTC.

The chain carries TRBV28 and TRBJ1-1; D gene uncertain. CDR3 length equals 14 residues. Germline values: CDR1 MDHEN, CDR2 SYDVKM. Trimming took off 5 bases at V and 0 bases at J, with 10 bases between the two ends. CDR3 sequence: CASSTAALNTEAFF. As DNA, the CDR3 is TGTGCCAGCAGTACCGCAGCCTTGAACACTGAAGCTTTCTTT. The full variable domain, with the rest looked up from reference TRBV28 and TRBJ1-1, is DVKVTQSSRYLVKRTGEKVFLECVQDMDHENMFWYRQDPGLGLRLIYFSYDVKMKEKGDIPEGYSVSREKKERFSLILESASTNQTSMYLCASSTAALNTEAFFGQGTRLTVV.

The chain carries TRBV28 and TRBJ2-1; 7 bases align to TRBD1. Trimming at V came to 7 bases and at J to 6 bases, leaving 18 bases not matched to a gene. Germline lookup yields CDR1 MDHEN and CDR2 SYDVKM. The CDR3 has 17 residues. CDR3 in amino acids: CASTALDRAPVSNEQFF. Here the CDR3 DNA reads TGTGCCAGCACCGCACTCGACAGGGCCCCCGTGAGCAATGAGCAGTTCTTC.

In its sample, this clonotype was seen a few times. V is TRBV27 and J is TRBJ2-5; D unclear. V was pared by 5 bases and J by 2 bases, with 12 bases between. Per germline, CDR1 MNHEY and CDR2 SMNVEV (reference sequence). The length of the CDR3 is 14 residues. CDR3 region: CASSTTLLQETQYF. The CDR3 DNA sequence: TGTGCCAGCAGTACCACCCTGCTACAAGAGACCCAGTACTTC.

V gene TRBV7-6 combines with J gene TRBJ1-6; 8 nucleotides line up with TRBD1. With 7 bases clipped from V and 10 bases from J, the junction kept 6 bases outside the gene matches. Germline assignment: CDR1 SGHVS and CDR2 FNYEAQ. The CDR3 is 13 residues long. The CDR3 DNA reads TGTGCCAGCACCCAACAGGGGGGCTCACCCCTCCACTTT. Protein product: CASTQQGGSPLHF.

This clonotype was seen more than once but under ten times. This rearrangement joins TRBV7-9 to TRBJ1-1; D not certain. The CDR3 length is 12 residues. V lost 5 bases, J lost 2 bases, and 6 bases lay in between. CDR1 and CDR2 (germline): SEHNR, FQNEAQ (reference sequence). The CDR3 loop reads CASSDINTEAFF. CDR3 in DNA: TGTGCCAGCAGCGACATAAACACTGAAGCTTTCTTT. The full variable domain, its missing parts supplied by reference TRBV7-9 and TRBJ1-1, is DTGVSQNPRHKITKRGQNVTFRCDPISEHNRLYWYRQTLGQGPEFLTYFQNEAQLEKSRLLSDRFSAERPKGSFSTLEIQRTEQGDSAMYLCASSDINTEAFFGQGTRLTVV.

The rearrangement joins TRBV4-3 to TRBJ1-6, with D uncertain. Trimming took 4 bases from V and 7 from J, leaving 11 bases between them. Germline CDR1 LGHNA, CDR2 YSLEER. The CDR3 length is 14 residues. CDR3 in DNA: TGCGCCAGCAGCCCAACCGCGGGAAATTCACCCCTCCACTTT. Its protein product is CASSPTAGNSPLHF.

The chain combines TRBV28 with TRBJ2-5, with D uncertain. Germline assignment: CDR1 MDHEN and CDR2 SYDVKM. The CDR3 sequence is 14 residues long. V lost 3 bases, J lost 5 bases, and 13 bases lay in between. CDR3 region: CASSLWVQGETQYF. The CDR3 nucleotides read TGTGCCAGCAGTTTGTGGGTCCAAGGGGAGACCCAGTACTTC.

Note on this clonotype: A read error may explain this, as a much larger clone is one base away. This chain uses TRBV7-8 with TRBJ1-1; no clear D. The CDR3 is made up of 13 amino acids. Germline CDR1 SGHVS, CDR2 FQNEAQ. The CDR3 bases are TGTGCCAGCAGCTTAAAGGTGAACGCTGAAGCTTTCTTT. This gives the protein CASSLKVNAEAFF.

The rearrangement links TRBV6-2 or TRBV6-3 to TRBJ2-7; 8 bases align to TRBD1. The J segment lost 9 bases and the V segment lost 0 bases, leaving 1 base of the junction unmatched. The germline V gene encodes CDR1 MNHEY and CDR2 SVGEGT. The CDR3 totals 12 residues. The CDR3 nucleotides are TGTGCCAGCAGTTACTCGACAGGGGTGCAGTACGTC. Its protein is CASSYSTGVQYV.

This clonotype was detected only a few times. The V and J genes are TRBV20-1 and TRBJ1-1; D is undetermined. The V end lost 4 bases, the J end lost 7 bases, and 16 bases lay between the germline ends. Germline CDR1 is DFQATT and CDR2 is SNEGSKA (reference sequence). The CDR3 is 13 residues long. The CDR3 spells CSAIGGGSGEAFF. The CDR3, as DNA: TGCAGTGCTATCGGTGGCGGCTCGGGTGAAGCTTTCTTT.

This clonotype appeared a few times. The chain's CDR3 is CATSGTPTGTGAYNEQFF. CDR3 sequence (DNA): TGTGCCACCAGTGGAACCCCGACCGGGACAGGAGCCTACAATGAGCAGTTCTTC. The V gene is TRBV24-1, the J gene TRBJ2-1, with 8 nucleotides matching TRBD1. Germline V gene lookup returns CDR1 KGHDR and CDR2 SFDVKD. CDR3 length equals 18 residues. Germline trimming cut 5 bases from V and 2 bases from J; bases unmatched to any gene: 13.

This clonotype appeared many times. The rearrangement uses TRBV7-2 and TRBJ2-1; TRBD2 aligns across 11 bases. V was clipped by 2 bases and J by 1 base; unmatched bases: 7. The CDR3 is made up of 18 amino acids. Germline CDR1 SGHTA, CDR2 FQGNSA. CDR3 region: CASSLLGGTSGSYNEQFF. For the CDR3, the DNA is TGTGCCAGCAGCTTATTGGGCGGGACTAGCGGTTCCTACAATGAGCAGTTCTTC.

This clonotype was seen many times. The V gene is TRBV7-8, the J gene TRBJ2-1; D remains unclear. CDR1 is SGHVS, CDR2 FQNEAQ, per germline. This CDR3 contains 13 residues. V lost 1 base to trimming and J lost 6 bases, with 7 bases between them. The CDR3 DNA sequence: TGTGCCAGCAGCTTAGGGTCGAGCAATGAGCAGTTCTTC. Translated: CASSLGSSNEQFF.

The chain combines TRBV4-1 with TRBJ2-1; no definite D call. CDR3 length: 14 residues. The ends were cut back, 0 bases at V and 7 bases at J, with 10 bases in the middle. Looked up from germline, CDR1 is MGHRA and CDR2 is YSYEKL. CDR3 sequence: CASSQDLSLNEQFF. The CDR3 DNA follows: TGCGCCAGCAGCCAAGATCTTTCTCTGAATGAGCAGTTCTTC.

Only a few counts were recorded for this clonotype. V gene TRBV19 combines with J gene TRBJ2-2, with TRBD1 matching 7 bases. The CDR3 has 14 amino acids. The V segment lost 7 bases and the J segment 2 bases; nucleotides outside the gene matches: 4. The germline CDR1 and CDR2 sequences are LNHDA and SQIVND (reference sequence). This CDR3 reads CASTRQGNTGELFF. In DNA, the CDR3 is TGTGCCAGTACCCGACAGGGAAACACCGGGGAGCTGTTTTTT.

This clonotype has a handful of counts. This chain uses TRBV7-2 with TRBJ2-1; 9 nucleotides match TRBD2. Per the germline V gene, CDR1 is SGHTA and CDR2 is FQGNSA. J gave up 2 bases and V 1 base, and 3 bases lay outside the gene matches. The CDR3 is 16 amino acids. CDR3 protein: CASSLEASGTYNEQFF. Written as DNA, the CDR3 is TGTGCCAGCAGCTTAGAAGCTAGCGGGACCTACAATGAGCAGTTCTTC.

The chain is built from TRBV19 and TRBJ2-1; 7 nucleotides agree with TRBD1. The CDR3 extends over 15 amino acids. The germline V gene has CDR1 LNHDA and CDR2 SQIVND (reference sequence). J was trimmed by 5 bases and V by 5 bases; bases with no gene match: 9. The DNA for the CDR3 is TGTGCCAGTAGTCTGCCGTGGACAGGCAACAATGAGCAGTTCTTC. Protein: CASSLPWTGNNEQFF. Full variable domain (outside the CDR3, taken from reference TRBV19 and TRBJ2-1): DGGITQSPKYLFRKEGQNVTLSCEQNLNHDAMYWYRQDPGQGLRLIYYSQIVNDFQKGDIAEGYSVSREKKESFPLTVTSAQKNPTAFYLCASSLPWTGNNEQFFGPGTRLTVL.

The rearrangement uses TRBV20-1 and TRBJ2-1; a weak D match, TRBD1 (7 bases). Germline V gives CDR1 DFQATT, CDR2 SNEGSKA (reference sequence). This CDR3 region has 17 residues. The germline V and J ends were trimmed by 3 bases and 9 bases, with 27 bases remaining between them. In DNA, the CDR3 is TGCAGTGCTAGGGTTCCCAGCGGGTCGGGATCAGGGGGTGAGCAGTTCTTC. Its protein is CSARVPSGSGSGGEQFF.

V and J are TRBV6-6 and TRBJ1-5; D is undetermined. The V gene lost 7 bases and the J gene lost 2 bases, with 12 bases spanning the gap. The CDR3 sequence is 14 residues long. Germline assignment: CDR1 MNHNY and CDR2 SVGAGI (reference sequence). CDR3 nucleotides: TGTGCCAGCAAGGTCCGGACGGGCAATCAGCCCCAGCATTTT. Translated: CASKVRTGNQPQHF.